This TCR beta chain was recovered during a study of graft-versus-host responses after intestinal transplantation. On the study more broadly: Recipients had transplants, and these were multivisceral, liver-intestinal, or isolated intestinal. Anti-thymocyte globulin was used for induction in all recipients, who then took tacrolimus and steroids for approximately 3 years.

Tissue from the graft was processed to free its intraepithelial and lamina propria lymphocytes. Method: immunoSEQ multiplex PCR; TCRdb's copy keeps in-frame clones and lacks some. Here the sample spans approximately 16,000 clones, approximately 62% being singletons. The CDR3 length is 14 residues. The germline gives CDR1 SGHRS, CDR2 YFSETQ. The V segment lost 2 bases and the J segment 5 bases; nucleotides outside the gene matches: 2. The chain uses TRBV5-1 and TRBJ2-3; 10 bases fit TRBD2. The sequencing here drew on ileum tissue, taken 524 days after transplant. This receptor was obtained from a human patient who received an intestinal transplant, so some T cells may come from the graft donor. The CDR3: CASSLTSGEDTQYF. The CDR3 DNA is TGCGCCAGCAGCTTAACTAGCGGGGAAGATACGCAGTATTTT.